This T cell receptor (beta chain) emerged from a study of identical twins. TCRdb reprocessed the 5' RACE reads via MiXCR and lists one record per CDR3 protein. The sample includes about 190,000 distinct CDR3 sequences, 15% to 20% of them seen just once. Between the trimmed V and J ends, which lost 2 bases and 2 bases, there was a span of 10 bases. The CDR3 consists of 14 residues. Per the germline V gene, CDR1 is LNHDA and CDR2 is SQIVND (reference sequence). Of note for this clonotype: What it recognizes is unknown.

Broader study findings: Modelling underestimated the level of out-of-frame TCR alpha sharing observed in monozygotic twins. Abundant beta clonotypes from cord blood had fewer insertions, unlike memory repertoires, which showed none. The study found weaker excess twin sharing in beta out-of-frame sequences.

These data also formed part of another study, on T cells expressing NK-cell markers. That work states: Six or seven donors had dominant NKG2C+ clonotypes that comprised about 1.0-7.5% of their CD8+ T cells.

This rearrangement joins TRBV19 to TRBJ2-7, with D hard to call. Sequencing was performed on CD8+ T cells sorted from blood. The clonotype was recovered from a woman under 30 in good health. CDR3 amino acids: CASSISGRTYEQYF. DNA of the CDR3: TGTGCCAGTAGTATAAGTGGGCGGACCTACGAGCAGTACTTC.